Detailed here is one T cell receptor (beta chain). As yet, its antigen is unknown. The record originates from a study of blood T cell dynamics during melanoma immunotherapy. Study observations and caveats: PBMC repertoires of eventual disease-control patients split at W3 into clonality or diversity gains.

Sequencing used immunoSEQ multiplex PCR; TCRdb keeps in-frame clones, though not all of them. Here the sample spans approximately 10,000 clones, about 85% being singletons. Time point indicated: week 3, after first cycle of checkpoint inhibitor. The clonotype originates from a human donor with melanoma. Sequenced material: blood, taken from a patient treated with checkpoint blockade.

CDR3 DNA sequence: TGTGCCAGCAGCTTGGAACGGAGGGAGACCCAGTACTTC. It translates to CASSLERRETQYF. J is TRBJ2-5 and V is TRBV5-6; D possibly corresponds to TRBD2 (5 bases). Trimming pared 0 bases from V and 5 bases from J, leaving 8 bases between. Per the germline V gene, CDR1 is SGHDT and CDR2 is YYEEEE. CDR3 length equals 13 residues.